The 6 T cell receptor beta chains in this list originate from one sample, sequenced in a study of cytomegalovirus exposure and HLA in healthy donors. The PCR ran on 60 Vbeta and 13 Jbeta primers. TCRdb keeps only in-frame clones here, not all; method: immunoSEQ multiplex PCR. The data show about 150,000 clones, around 80% seen once. The sample comprised PBMCs. The receptors come from a man aged 25 to 45 in good health.

A word on this clone: Distinct nucleotide sequences in the sample also encode this CDR3. The rearrangement links TRBV5-1 to TRBJ2-7; 9 bases are shared with TRBD2. Germline V gene data show CDR1 as SGHRS and CDR2 as YFSETQ. Trimming at V came to 4 bases and at J to 7 bases, leaving 9 bases not matched to a gene. The CDR3 consists of 14 residues. CDR3 bases: TGCGCCAGCAGCCTGACTAGCGGTGGAGGGGAGCAGTACTTC. Encoded protein: CASSLTSGGGEQYF.

V and J are TRBV9 and TRBJ2-1; 9 nucleotides match TRBD2. This CDR3 contains 16 residues. The germline CDR1 and CDR2 sequences are SGDLS and YYNGEE. Trimming took 1 base from V and 5 from J; bases not matched to a gene: 7. CDR3 region: CASSVSGRSSHNEQFF. DNA of the CDR3: TGTGCCAGCAGCGTAAGCGGGAGGTCGTCCCACAATGAGCAGTTCTTC.

CDR3 sequence (DNA): TGTGCCACCAGCAGAGATGCGGAAGGCACGCAGTATTTT. It codes for CATSRDAEGTQYF. This sequence joins TRBV15 and TRBJ2-3; D uncertain. V lost 0 bases, J lost 9 bases, and 10 bases lay in between. This CDR3 is 13 amino acids long. Germline loops: CDR1 LNHNV, CDR2 YYDKDF (reference sequence).

The V gene is TRBV5-1, the J gene TRBJ2-5; maybe TRBD2 (5 bases). The CDR3 has 15 amino acids. The germline V gene encodes CDR1 SGHRS and CDR2 YFSETQ. V was shortened by 4 bases and J by 5 bases, with 18 bases between the two germline ends. In DNA form, the CDR3 reads TGCGCCAGCAGCCCATCCCTGACGGGGTTTGAGACCCAGTACTTC. This sequence encodes CASSPSLTGFETQYF. The full variable domain, completed using reference TRBV5-1 and TRBJ2-5, is KAGVTQTPRYLIKTRGQQVTLSCSPISGHRSVSWYQQTPGQGLQFLFEYFSETQRNKGNFPGRFSGRQFSNSRSEMNVSTLELGDSALYLCASSPSLTGFETQYFGPGTRLLVL.

CDR3 residues: CASSPGGAFNYGYTF. The CDR3 nucleotides are TGTGCCAGCAGTCCCGGAGGGGCCTTTAACTATGGCTACACCTTC. The genes are TRBV28 and TRBJ1-2, with a tentative D call TRBD1 (5 bases). The CDR3 extends over 15 amino acids. The ends were cut back, 5 bases at V and 1 base at J, with 14 bases in the middle. CDR1 and CDR2 from the germline V gene are MDHEN and SYDVKM.

The V gene is TRBV2, the J gene TRBJ2-7, with D possibly being TRBD1 (6 bases). The CDR3 runs 14 residues. The V end lost 4 bases, the J end lost 2 bases, and 12 bases lay between the germline ends. CDR1 and CDR2 (germline): SNHLY, FYNNEI. The DNA for the CDR3 is TGTGCCAGCAGTGGACAGGCCGGAGCCTACGAGCAGTACTTC. Its translation: CASSGQAGAYEQYF. Variable domain in full (rest from reference TRBV2 and TRBJ2-7): EPEVTQTPSHQVTQMGQEVILRCVPISNHLYFYWYRQILGQKVEFLVSFYNNEISEKSEIFDDQFSVERPDGSNFTLKIRSTKLEDSAMYFCASSGQAGAYEQYFGPGTRLTVT.